What follows is one T cell receptor (beta chain) and its context. Between the trimmed V and J ends, which lost 5 bases and 3 bases, there was a span of 33 bases. The CDR3 loop spans 21 amino acids. Germline CDR1 and CDR2: MDHEN and SYDVKM. The data were produced by immunoSEQ multiplex PCR, yet TCRdb's version contains in-frame clones alone and is incomplete. In the table there are around 320,000 clones, around 91% of which are singletons. This sample stems from a study of blood T cell repertoires in COVID-19. For the study at large: In each case, the material was cDNA or gDNA derived from T cells, B-cell-depleted T cells, or PBMCs.

Sequencing was performed on PBMCs or T cells enriched from blood (not recorded which). The clonotype originates from a woman younger than 35 with acute COVID-19. This chain uses TRBV28 with TRBJ2-3, with a tentative D call TRBD1 (6 bases). CDR3 nucleotides: TGTGCCAGCAGTCTGAGGGCGTATTCCGTCCACAGGGTCCTGAGGACAGATACGCAGTATTTT. This encodes CASSLRAYSVHRVLRTDTQYF.